The 23 T cell receptor beta chains reported below all come from one sample, sequenced in a study of T-cell reconstitution after alpha-beta-depleted transplantation in children (dated by TCRdb to about 2016). Reading the label with the study, this specimen's treatment or condition is: allogeneic hematopoietic cell transplantation with graft depleted of TCRalphabeta T cells and CD19 B cells. Library preparation employed PCR. The sequencing machine was an Illumina HiSeq 2500. Molecular barcoding was employed in the preparation of TCR libraries, with unique molecular identifiers being used to normalize TCRbeta repertoire quantification. TCRdb reran the public reads through fastp at Q25 and MiXCR, keeping productive beta chains. Under each unique CDR3 protein, matching rows form one entry showing the most common genes and DNA. The sample table records approximately 400,000 distinct CDR3 sequences; about a sixth of these occur just once. Around 28% of the sample goes to the ten largest clones.

The sequencing used PBMCs, mostly from graft donor cells, collected 360 days after TCRalphabeta/CD19-depleted stem cell transplant. Source of these receptors: a boy under three years old who had a stem cell transplant for Wiskott-Aldrich syndrome, so the T cells may come from the graft donor.

The chain couples TRBV7-8 to TRBJ2-3, with TRBD1 identical over 10 bases. Looked up from germline, CDR1 is SGHVS and CDR2 is FQNEAQ. The V segment lost 1 base and the J segment 5 bases; nucleotides outside the gene matches: 12. The CDR3 loop spans 18 amino acids. The CDR3, as DNA: TGTGCCAGCAGCTTAGGCCCTAGGTCCCGGGACAGGGGAGATACGCAGTATTTT. It codes for CASSLGPRSRDRGDTQYF.

This clonotype was observed a few times. The chain is built from TRBV12-3 or TRBV12-4 and TRBJ2-7, with 8 nucleotides matching TRBD1. Trimming removed 5 bases from V and 7 bases from J; junction bases left unmatched: 7. The CDR3 is made up of 13 amino acids. In DNA form, the CDR3 reads TGTGCCAGCAGTACCCGACAGGGGAAAGAGCAGTACTTC. This gives the protein CASSTRQGKEQYF.

This rearrangement joins TRBV28 to TRBJ2-2, with no clear D. Between the trimmed V and J ends, which lost 10 bases and 7 bases, there was a span of 19 bases. Germline V gene lookup returns CDR1 MDHEN and CDR2 SYDVKM. CDR3 size: 14 residues. The CDR3 sequence is CATSPLGWDGELFF. The DNA of the CDR3 is TGTGCCACCTCCCCATTGGGGTGGGACGGGGAGCTGTTTTTT.

The table lists this clonotype with a few counts. This chain joins TRBV18 and TRBJ2-1; perhaps TRBD1 as D (5 bases). The CDR3 sequence is 12 residues long. Trimming shortened V by 3 bases and J by 9 bases, and 9 bases separated the two germline ends. Germline assignment: CDR1 KGHSH and CDR2 LQKENI. The CDR3 DNA is TGTGCCAGCTCACCCAGGGCTGGTGAGCAGTTCTTC. Protein sequence: CASSPRAGEQFF.

The chain joins TRBV12-3 or TRBV12-4 to TRBJ2-7; a possible D gene is TRBD1 (6 bases). V gave up 6 bases and J gave up 3 bases, with 15 bases separating them. The CDR3 loop spans 14 amino acids. CDR3 bases: TGTGCCAGCAGCCGAACGGGACACATCTACGAGCAGTACTTC. This codes for CASSRTGHIYEQYF.

DNA for the CDR3: TGCAGTGCTAGTTTTAGGGGTGGCTACACCTTC. It is translated as CSASFRGGYTF. The gene calls are TRBV20-1 and TRBJ1-2; possible D gene TRBD1, 5 bases. Trimming pared 3 bases from V and 7 bases from J, leaving 9 bases between. The CDR3 is made up of 11 amino acids. Germline values: CDR1 DFQATT, CDR2 SNEGSKA (reference sequence).

The V call is TRBV11-2, the J call TRBJ2-3; TRBD1 or TRBD2 may be the D gene (5 bases each). Germline loops: CDR1 SGHAT, CDR2 FQNNGV. Trimming pared 5 bases from V and 2 bases from J, leaving 17 bases between. The CDR3 totals 16 residues. CDR3 residues: CASSPRARDPTDTQYF. The CDR3 DNA is TGTGCCAGCAGCCCTAGAGCAAGGGACCCCACAGATACGCAGTATTTT.

This clonotype was detected a few times. The V and J genes are TRBV12-3 or TRBV12-4 and TRBJ2-7, with D maybe TRBD2 (6 bases). V was cut by 3 bases and J by 2 bases, with 14 bases left in between. There are 15 residues in the CDR3. The CDR3 loop reads CASSFGRGRTYEQYF. The CDR3 DNA follows: TGTGCCAGCAGTTTCGGTCGGGGGAGAACCTACGAGCAGTACTTC.

This chain joins TRBV20-1 and TRBJ2-7; D possibly corresponds to TRBD1 (5 bases). The CDR3 runs 15 residues. V was shortened by 3 bases and J by 0 bases, with 15 bases between the two germline ends. CDR1 is DFQATT, CDR2 SNEGSKA, per germline (reference sequence). For the CDR3, the DNA is TGCAGTGCTAGCCCGGACATTTCGAGCTCCTACGAGCAGTACTTC. It specifies CSASPDISSSYEQYF.

In its sample, this clonotype was seen a few times. The genes are TRBV20-1 and TRBJ2-2, with 16 bases matching TRBD2. Looked up from germline, CDR1 is DFQATT and CDR2 is SNEGSKA (reference sequence). With V trimmed by 0 bases and J by 5 bases, 6 bases remained unmatched. This CDR3 is built from 18 residues. CDR3 region: CSARDPGLAGGRTGELFF. The DNA for the CDR3 is TGCAGTGCTAGAGATCCGGGACTAGCGGGGGGGCGGACCGGGGAGCTGTTTTTT.

The chain combines TRBV7-9 with TRBJ2-7, with TRBD1 matching 9 bases. The length of the CDR3 is 15 residues. Trimming took 4 bases from V and 11 from J; bases not matched to a gene: 15. Germline V CDR1 and CDR2: SEHNR, FQNEAQ (reference sequence). The CDR3 spells CASSSRRDRVGRKYF. The CDR3 nucleotides are TGTGCCAGCAGCTCCCGACGGGACAGGGTAGGACGGAAGTACTTC.

The genes are TRBV5-1 and TRBJ2-1; D is ambiguous. CDR1 and CDR2 from the germline V gene are SGHRS and YFSETQ. This CDR3 region has 12 residues. V gave up 4 bases and J gave up 8 bases, with 10 bases separating them. The DNA for the CDR3 is TGCGCCAGCAGCCTTTTGGGGTATGAGCAGTTCTTC. Encoded protein: CASSLLGYEQFF.

This clonotype showed up just a few times. The chain links TRBV5-1 to TRBJ2-7, with 10 bases matching TRBD1. Germline V gives CDR1 SGHRS, CDR2 YFSETQ. CDR3 size: 16 residues. V lost 0 bases to trimming and J lost 4 bases; unmatched junction nucleotides: 7. The CDR3: CASSLGSGTGAYEQYF. For the CDR3, the DNA is TGCGCCAGCAGCTTGGGATCCGGGACAGGGGCATACGAGCAGTACTTC.

This clonotype has more than one count but fewer than ten. The chain uses TRBV5-5 and TRBJ2-3; D is perhaps TRBD1 or TRBD2 (5 bases each). CDR1 and CDR2 (germline): SGHKS, YYEKEE (reference sequence). V lost 0 bases, J lost 2 bases, and 10 bases lay in between. The CDR3 totals 15 residues. The CDR3 coding sequence is TGTGCCAGCAGCTTGGCCTCAGGGACCACAGATACGCAGTATTTT. Translation: CASSLASGTTDTQYF.

This clonotype was observed a handful of times. The chain carries TRBV7-2 and TRBJ2-1, with D perhaps TRBD2 (6 bases). Trimming removed 1 base from V and 6 bases from J, with 16 bases in between. The CDR3 loop spans 16 amino acids. Germline assignment: CDR1 SGHTA and CDR2 FQGNSA. The CDR3 region is CASSLDGTLPANEQFF. In DNA, the CDR3 is TGTGCCAGCAGCTTAGATGGGACTCTTCCGGCCAATGAGCAGTTCTTC.

The chain has TRBV4-1 and TRBJ1-1; the D gene is possibly TRBD1 (6 bases). V dropped 1 base and J dropped 2 bases, with 14 bases sitting between them. Germline CDR1 and CDR2: MGHRA and YSYEKL. CDR3 length: 16 residues. CDR3 sequence: CASSQAVGASNTEAFF. Here the CDR3 DNA reads TGCGCCAGCAGCCAAGCCGTGGGGGCGTCAAACACTGAAGCTTTCTTT.

The CDR3 region has the DNA TGCAGTGCCCTGACAGGGCCCAATCAGCCCCAGCATTTT. Translation: CSALTGPNQPQHF. The genes are TRBV20-1 and TRBJ1-5, with 7 bases that match TRBD1. V was pared by 6 bases and J by 3 bases, with 5 bases of the junction left unmatched. CDR1 and CDR2 from the germline V gene are DFQATT and SNEGSKA (reference sequence). CDR3 length equals 13 residues.

This rearrangement joins TRBV11-2 to TRBJ2-5; D unclear. Germline CDR1 and CDR2: SGHAT and FQNNGV. V was trimmed by 5 bases and J by 4 bases, leaving 14 bases between them. The CDR3 is 14 residues long. For the CDR3, the DNA is TGTGCCAGCAGCCGAGGCAGGAGTCTAGAGACCCAGTACTTC. Its translation: CASSRGRSLETQYF.

The gene calls are TRBV24-1 and TRBJ2-1; 10 nucleotides agree with TRBD2. V shed 9 bases, J shed 4 bases, and the junction held 5 bases outside the gene matches. The CDR3 covers 14 residues. CDR1 and CDR2 from the germline V gene are KGHDR and SFDVKD. The CDR3 bases are TGTGCCACCGAGCGGGAGGGCCGATACAATGAGCAGTTCTTC. Translation: CATEREGRYNEQFF.

CDR3 coding DNA: TGTGCCAGCAGTTTGAGGCGGGGGGGCACAGATACGCAGTATTTT. Its translation: CASSLRRGGTDTQYF. The chain recombines TRBV12-3 or TRBV12-4 with TRBJ2-3, with TRBD2 matching 8 bases. V lost 3 bases, J lost 1 base, and 3 bases stayed unmatched. The CDR3 spans 15 residues.

This chain joins TRBV10-3 and TRBJ1-2, with D perhaps TRBD1 (6 bases). The V end was cut by 6 bases, the J end by 6 bases, with 17 bases between. Germline CDR1 ENHRY, CDR2 SYGVKD. This CDR3 contains 14 residues. This chain's CDR3 is CAIRKAGDGNGYTF. The CDR3 DNA sequence: TGTGCCATCAGGAAAGCAGGGGACGGCAATGGCTACACCTTC.

J is TRBJ2-3 and V is TRBV7-2; D is perhaps TRBD1 (6 bases). Trimming removed 7 bases at V and 2 bases at J, with 13 bases between. Germline lookup yields CDR1 SGHTA and CDR2 FQGNSA. The CDR3 is 14 residues long. The CDR3 here is CASTVRDNTDTQYF. CDR3 coding DNA: TGTGCCAGCACCGTACGGGACAACACAGATACGCAGTATTTT.

There are many counts of this clonotype. In nucleotides, the CDR3 is TGCGCCAGCAGCTTGAAGACAGGGGGCTACGAGCAGTACTTC. Translated, it gives CASSLKTGGYEQYF. The chain has TRBV5-1 and TRBJ2-7; 9 nucleotides align to TRBD1. This CDR3 region has 14 residues. The germline V gene encodes CDR1 SGHRS and CDR2 YFSETQ. Germline trimming cut 1 base from V and 3 bases from J; bases unmatched to any gene: 2.